A single T cell receptor beta chain is shown here with its context. This sample stems from a study of blood T cell repertoires in COVID-19. Study-wide background: The origin of the acute and convalescent COVID-19 samples was the United States, Italy and Spain. PBMCs, B-cell-depleted T cells, or T cells provided the cDNA or gDNA that made up the material.

Per the original methods: Amplification of reference gene primers provided the estimated nucleated cell counts. Sequencing used immunoSEQ multiplex PCR; TCRdb keeps in-frame clones, though not all of them. V, J and clone size are those of that table, while D and trimming were read from the DNA. The sample shows fewer than 250,000 clones, roughly 84% of them seen only once. The material sequenced was peripheral blood. The clonotype originates from a woman in her forties or fifties with acute or convalescent COVID-19.

The CDR3 here is CASSLDSGGNQETQYF. The CDR3 nucleotides are TGTGCCAGCAGCTTAGATAGCGGGGGGAACCAAGAGACCCAGTACTTC. The chain recombines TRBV7-2 with TRBJ2-5, with TRBD2 matching 10 bases. J lost 0 bases, V lost 1 base, and 2 bases had no gene match. Germline V gene data show CDR1 as SGHTA and CDR2 as FQGNSA. The CDR3 runs 16 residues.